This T cell receptor (beta chain) is from a study of shared clonotypes between healthy human individuals. Study-level findings and limits: Tissues were not sampled, only blood, and their repertoires likely differ.

Every donor, a Caucasian adult, lived in Nashville, Tennessee. A few counts support this clone. Its antigen is still unknown. Original methodology: Filtering differed because ImmunoSEQ produced junction-only sequences that carried no quality scores. TCRdb keeps only in-frame clones here, not all; method: immunoSEQ multiplex PCR. The DNA was the basis for D and trimming; V, J and clone size are from that table. The sample has some 470,000 clones, around 80% seen once; the top ten hold 10% to 15%. Specimen: PBMCs. This TCR was recovered from a middle-aged woman in good health. Some clones in this sample may be carry-over from other donors' samples.

CDR3 protein: CASSMGRDTEAFF. The CDR3 DNA is TGCGCCAGCAGCATGGGGCGGGACACTGAAGCTTTCTTT. The genes are TRBV4-3 and TRBJ1-1; D may be TRBD1 (5 bases). This CDR3 region has 13 residues. V dropped 5 bases and J dropped 3 bases, with 10 bases sitting between them. Germline V lookup: CDR1 LGHNA, CDR2 YSLEER.